Shown below are 18 T cell receptor beta chains from a single sample sequenced in a study of post-analysis software for immune sequencing data. Prepared libraries of TCR beta cDNA carried unique molecular identifiers. TCRdb itself ran the PCR reads through MiXCR, one entry per CDR3 protein. Altogether roughly 430,000 distinct CDR3 sequences are present, approximately 37% being singletons, with the ten largest covering 7.5% to 8.5%. Study results and caveats: Included in a set of roughly 5 TRBV segments more frequent in patients than controls were TRBV5-6, TRBV5-1 and TRBV20-1.

Antigens of these TCRs are unknown. The specimen was blood. These receptors came from a girl aged 2 to 10 with multiple sclerosis.

The V gene is TRBV10-3, the J gene TRBJ1-5; D is undetermined. The CDR3 runs to 12 residues. The V and J ends lost 0 bases and 7 bases respectively, with 4 bases between them. Per germline, CDR1 ENHRY and CDR2 SYGVKD. The CDR3 loop reads CAISESTQPQHF. CDR3 DNA sequence: TGTGCCATCAGTGAGTCGACCCAGCCCCAGCATTTT.

The rearrangement joins TRBV6-6 to TRBJ1-1, with 9 bases fitting TRBD1. The CDR3 is 14 residues long. Germline CDR1 reads MNHNY; CDR2 reads SVGAGI (reference sequence). The V and J ends lost 7 bases and 7 bases, in that order; junction bases with no gene match: 10. CDR3 coding DNA: TGTGCCAGCACTCCGACAGGGGGTTCAAGTGAAGCTTTCTTT. Its translation is CASTPTGGSSEAFF.

The chain couples TRBV6-6 to TRBJ2-7; D might be TRBD1 or TRBD2, each matching 5 bases. V lost 2 bases to trimming and J lost 2 bases, with 16 bases between them. The CDR3 sequence is 16 residues long. Germline values: CDR1 MNHNY, CDR2 SVGAGI (reference sequence). The CDR3 coding sequence is TGTGCCAGCAGTTACCGGGGCGTGGGAGCGGCCTACGAGCAGTACTTC. This gives the protein CASSYRGVGAAYEQYF.

J is TRBJ1-5 and V is TRBV27; D may be TRBD1 (5 bases). V dropped 4 bases and J dropped 4 bases, with 8 bases sitting between them. CDR1 and CDR2 (germline): MNHEY, SMNVEV (reference sequence). The CDR3 runs to 13 residues. The CDR3 DNA follows: TGTGCCAGCAGTTCCGGGGGGAATCAGCCCCAGCATTTT. Protein: CASSSGGNQPQHF.

The V call is TRBV12-3 or TRBV12-4, the J call TRBJ2-1; either TRBD1 or TRBD2 may fit D (5 bases each). CDR3 length: 16 residues. Trimming shortened V by 3 bases and J by 0 bases, and 12 bases separated the two germline ends. For the CDR3, the DNA is TGTGCCAGCAGTTTTCAAGGGACGAGCTCCTACAATGAGCAGTTCTTC. Its translation: CASSFQGTSSYNEQFF.

The chain couples TRBV7-9 to TRBJ2-7; D is undetermined. This CDR3 region has 14 residues. The germline V and J ends were trimmed by 4 bases and 0 bases, with 10 bases remaining between them. Germline values: CDR1 SEHNR, CDR2 FQNEAQ (reference sequence). The chain's CDR3 is CASSSPFSSYEQYF. The CDR3 nucleotides read TGTGCCAGCAGCTCCCCATTCAGCTCCTACGAGCAGTACTTC.

The rearrangement links TRBV28 to TRBJ2-1; 7 bases agree with TRBD2. With V trimmed by 5 bases and J by 3 bases, 10 bases remained unmatched. CDR1 and CDR2 from the germline V gene are MDHEN and SYDVKM. The CDR3 sequence is 16 residues long. For the CDR3, the DNA is TGTGCCAGCAGTGTCCTCAGGTGGACTAGCTACAATGAGCAGTTCTTC. It translates to CASSVLRWTSYNEQFF. Full variable domain (outside the CDR3, taken from reference TRBV28 and TRBJ2-1): DVKVTQSSRYLVKRTGEKVFLECVQDMDHENMFWYRQDPGLGLRLIYFSYDVKMKEKGDIPEGYSVSREKKERFSLILESASTNQTSMYLCASSVLRWTSYNEQFFGPGTRLTVL.

The chain carries TRBV6-6 and TRBJ2-3, with 9 bases lining up with TRBD1. The germline CDR1 and CDR2 sequences are MNHNY and SVGAGI (reference sequence). With 8 bases clipped from V and 1 base from J, the junction kept 4 bases outside the gene matches. This CDR3 is 14 amino acids long. The CDR3 DNA reads as TGTGCCAGCCTTCGGGACAGGGGCACAGATACGCAGTATTTT. Amino acid sequence: CASLRDRGTDTQYF.

This clonotype has only a few counts. The chain couples TRBV27 to TRBJ2-3; 7 bases fit TRBD1. This CDR3 region has 15 residues. The germline V gene encodes CDR1 MNHEY and CDR2 SMNVEV (reference sequence). V dropped 0 bases and J dropped 2; count of bases not matched to a gene: 2. CDR3 residues: CASSLSDRSTDTQYF. Written as DNA, the CDR3 is TGTGCCAGCAGTTTATCGGACAGGTCCACAGATACGCAGTATTTT.

The chain employs TRBV10-3 and TRBJ1-2; 8 bases line up with TRBD1. The CDR3 is 15 residues long. The junction had 6 bases not matched to a gene; V was cut back by 0 bases and J by 6 bases. The germline gives CDR1 ENHRY, CDR2 SYGVKD. CDR3 sequence reads: CAISESTGTGNGYTF. The CDR3 region has the DNA TGTGCCATCAGTGAGTCGACCGGGACAGGAAATGGCTACACCTTC.

This clonotype has ten or more counts. V and J are TRBV7-3 and TRBJ1-2; perhaps TRBD1 as D (5 bases). Germline loops: CDR1 SGHTA, CDR2 FQGTGA. Trimming removed 2 bases at V and 4 bases at J, with 8 bases between. This CDR3 contains 13 residues. CDR3 loop: CASSLAGGYGYTF. The CDR3 DNA follows: TGTGCCAGCAGCTTAGCTGGGGGCTATGGCTACACCTTC.

This clonotype occurred once. CDR3 protein: CSPQGGNEKLFF. In DNA form, the CDR3 reads TGCAGTCCACAGGGGGGTAATGAAAAACTGTTTTTT. This chain connects TRBV20-1 to TRBJ1-4; 8 nucleotides align to TRBD1. The ends lost 8 bases at V and 4 bases at J; junction bases unmatched: 3. The CDR3 length is 12 residues. Per the germline V gene, CDR1 is DFQATT and CDR2 is SNEGSKA (reference sequence).

V is TRBV10-3 and J is TRBJ2-5; possibly TRBD1 for D (6 bases). The J call may be incorrect, as the DNA end agrees better with TRBJ2-7. The CDR3 is made up of 14 amino acids. Germline V lookup: CDR1 ENHRY, CDR2 SYGVKD. The CDR3 DNA sequence: TGTGCCATCAGTGTGTTAGGGGGTGCCGGCGAGCAGTACTTC. Amino acids: CAISVLGGAGEQYF.

The gene calls are TRBV5-1 and TRBJ2-2; D might be TRBD2 (6 bases). The germline V gene encodes CDR1 SGHRS and CDR2 YFSETQ. V gave up 1 base and J gave up 7 bases, with 17 bases separating them. The CDR3 consists of 16 residues. The CDR3 loop is CASSLRPSEIRGELFF. The CDR3 nucleotides read TGCGCCAGCAGCTTGAGGCCTAGCGAAATTCGCGGGGAGCTGTTTTTT.

The rearrangement uses TRBV30 and TRBJ1-2; D remains ambiguous. CDR3 size: 13 residues. V lost 0 bases and J lost 3, with 8 bases in between. Germline CDR1 GTSNPN, CDR2 SVGIG (reference sequence). CDR3 nucleotide sequence: TGTGCCTGGAGTGTACCCTGGGACTATGGCTACACCTTC. This encodes CAWSVPWDYGYTF.

The rearrangement joins TRBV20-1 to TRBJ1-4; D is ambiguous. V was cut by 4 bases and J by 7 bases, with 13 bases left in between. Per the germline V gene, CDR1 is DFQATT and CDR2 is SNEGSKA (reference sequence). The CDR3 spans 13 residues. CDR3 protein: CSATRRASEKLFF. CDR3 coding DNA: TGCAGTGCTACCCGACGTGCTAGTGAAAAACTGTTTTTT.

This clonotype was found once. The junction differs from germline at one of its ends, possibly a read error. The V and J genes are TRBV20-1 and TRBJ2-7; D call uncertain. The CDR3 contains 13 residues. Germline CDR1 is DFQATT and CDR2 is SNEGSKA (reference sequence). CDR3 protein: CSARVGWNYEQCF. The CDR3 DNA follows: TGCAGTGCTAGAGTGGGTTGGAACTACGAGCAGTGCTTC.

Here the CDR3 DNA reads TGTGCCAGCAGCTTAGAGATTTTGGCAGGGGCCAATCAGCCCCAGCATTTT. Protein: CASSLEILAGANQPQHF. The chain links TRBV7-2 to TRBJ1-5; D might be TRBD1 (6 bases). Trimming took off 1 base at V and 3 bases at J, with 16 bases between the two ends. The CDR3 sequence is 17 residues long. CDR1 is SGHTA, CDR2 FQGNSA, per germline.